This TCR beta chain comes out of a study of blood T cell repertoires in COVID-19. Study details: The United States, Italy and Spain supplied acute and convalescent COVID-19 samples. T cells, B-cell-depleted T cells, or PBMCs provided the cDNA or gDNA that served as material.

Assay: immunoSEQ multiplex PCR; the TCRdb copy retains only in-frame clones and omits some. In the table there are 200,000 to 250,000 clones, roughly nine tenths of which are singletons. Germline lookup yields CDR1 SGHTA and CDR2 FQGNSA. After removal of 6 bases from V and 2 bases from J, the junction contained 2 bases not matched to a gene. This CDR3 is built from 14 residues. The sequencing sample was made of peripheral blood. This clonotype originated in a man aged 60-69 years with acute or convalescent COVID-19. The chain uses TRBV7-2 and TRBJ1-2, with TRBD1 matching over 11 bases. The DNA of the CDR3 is TGTGCCAGCAGGGGGACAGGGGGAAACTATGGCTACACCTTC. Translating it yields CASRGTGGNYGYTF.